Shown below are 27 T cell receptor beta chains from a single sample sequenced in a study of graft-versus-host responses after intestinal transplantation listed by TCRdb under 2021. Libraries were built with the immunoSEQ multiplex PCR assay. Imported from immuneACCESS, the table was reduced by TCRdb to in-frame sequences with V and J called. These copies leave out some clones; in studies compared against another copy, an unresolved V gene accounts for under half, and the cause of the remainder is not known. The sample contains 55,000 to 80,000 clones, more than 90% of them found a single time. 1.5% to 2% of the sample goes to the ten largest clones. These receptors' targets are unknown. Sample time point, as interpreted from the label and publication: cells obtained before transplantation from donor or recipient. This sample comprised unstimulated CD8+ T cells sorted from spleen or lymph node cells, obtained before transplant. The origin of the receptors is a human donor who was the organ donor for an intestinal transplant.

The DNA for the CDR3 is TGTGCCAGCACCCCGGGACTAGCGGCCTACGAGCAGTACTTC. This gives the protein CASTPGLAAYEQYF. The chain couples TRBV7-2 to TRBJ2-7, with 11 bases lining up with TRBD2. The germline CDR1 and CDR2 sequences are SGHTA and FQGNSA. The V gene end was trimmed by 7 bases and the J gene end by 2 bases; junction bases not matched to a gene: 4. There are 14 residues in the CDR3.

The rearrangement links TRBV19 to TRBJ1-4; no clear D. The V end lost 6 bases, the J end lost 3 bases, and 11 bases lay between the germline ends. Germline-derived CDR1 and CDR2 are LNHDA and SQIVND (reference sequence). The CDR3 has 14 amino acids. The CDR3 DNA reads TGTGCCAGTAGGGGAGCCTGGGCTAATGAAAAACTGTTTTTT. Its translation is CASRGAWANEKLFF.

The chain joins TRBV6-5 to TRBJ2-2, with a weak D call TRBD2 (5 bases). Per germline, CDR1 MNHEY and CDR2 SVGAGI. Trimming removed 6 bases from V and 4 bases from J, with 9 bases in between. The CDR3 totals 13 residues. This chain's CDR3 is CASRERFTGELFF. The CDR3 DNA follows: TGTGCCAGCAGGGAGCGGTTCACCGGGGAGCTGTTTTTT.

The chain combines TRBV11-1 with TRBJ2-1, with 9 bases lining up with TRBD2. J gave up 0 bases and V 8 bases, and 11 bases lay outside the gene matches. The CDR3 loop spans 17 amino acids. CDR1 is SGHAT and CDR2 is FQDESV in the germline V gene (reference sequence). CDR3 amino acids: CASSPGAGGPSYNEQFF. In DNA form, the CDR3 reads TGTGCCAGCTCCCCTGGGGCGGGAGGGCCCTCCTACAATGAGCAGTTCTTC.

The V gene is TRBV28, the J gene TRBJ1-1; D remains ambiguous. CDR3 size: 14 residues. Per germline, CDR1 MDHEN and CDR2 SYDVKM. V lost 1 base, J lost 1 base, and 7 bases lay in between. The CDR3 DNA is TGTGCCAGCAGTTTATTACAGACGAACACTGAAGCTTTCTTT. Protein product: CASSLLQTNTEAFF.

This chain uses TRBV5-4 with TRBJ2-1; TRBD1 might be the D (5 bases). V lost 0 bases to trimming and J lost 8 bases, with 18 bases between them. From germline, CDR1 is SGHNT and CDR2 YYREEE (reference sequence). The CDR3 covers 16 residues. The CDR3 sequence: CASSLDGRVFFHEQFF. The CDR3 bases are TGTGCCAGCAGCTTGGACGGCAGGGTCTTTTTCCATGAGCAGTTCTTC.

The chain links TRBV2 to TRBJ2-2; 7 bases are a match to TRBD1. Germline CDR1 and CDR2: SNHLY and FYNNEI. The CDR3 is 14 residues long. Trimming took 6 bases from V and 3 from J; bases not matched to a gene: 4. The CDR3 bases are TGTGCCAGCAGGGTCGGGACAGACACCGGGGAGCTGTTTTTT. This codes for CASRVGTDTGELFF. The full variable domain, in which reference TRBV2 and TRBJ2-2 provide the parts outside the CDR3, is EPEVTQTPSHQVTQMGQEVILRCVPISNHLYFYWYRQILGQKVEFLVSFYNNEISEKSEIFDDQFSVERPDGSNFTLKIRSTKLEDSAMYFCASRVGTDTGELFFGEGSRLTVL.

The chain combines TRBV11-2 with TRBJ2-7; maybe TRBD2 (6 bases). Trimming cost V 10 bases and J 6 bases, with 19 bases left between them. Germline V gene sequence: CDR1 SGHAT, CDR2 FQNNGV. The CDR3 length is 13 residues. Here the CDR3 DNA reads TGTGCCACCAACATTGGGACTGCGGTCGAGCAGTACTTC. Translated: CATNIGTAVEQYF. The full variable domain, with the rest looked up from reference TRBV11-2 and TRBJ2-7, is EAGVAQSPRYKIIEKRQSVAFWCNPISGHATLYWYQQILGQGPKLLIQFQNNGVVDDSQLPKDRFSAERLKGVDSTLKIQPAKLEDSAVYLCATNIGTAVEQYFGPGTRLTVT.

The chain has TRBV19 and TRBJ2-7; D is possibly TRBD1 (5 bases). Trimming stripped 5 bases from V and 7 bases from J, with 18 bases between. The germline V gene has CDR1 LNHDA and CDR2 SQIVND (reference sequence). The CDR3 spans 14 residues. CDR3 protein: CASSPGFRVGEQYF. The CDR3 DNA follows: TGTGCCAGTAGTCCCGGTTTCAGGGTAGGTGAGCAGTACTTC.

V and J are TRBV5-1 and TRBJ2-5, with TRBD2 identical over 7 bases. Germline V gene lookup returns CDR1 SGHRS and CDR2 YFSETQ. CDR3 length equals 14 residues. After removal of 0 bases from V and 5 bases from J, the junction contained 4 bases not matched to a gene. For the CDR3, the DNA is TGCGCCAGCAGCTTGGCCGGGGGGTGGGAGACCCAGTACTTC. Encoded protein: CASSLAGGWETQYF.

The V and J genes are TRBV9 and TRBJ2-2, with 9 bases that match TRBD2. The CDR3 sequence is 18 residues long. The germline CDR1 and CDR2 sequences are SGDLS and YYNGEE. The J segment lost 4 bases and the V segment lost 4 bases, leaving 14 bases of the junction unmatched. The CDR3 sequence is CASSSRQTSGRFTGELFF. The CDR3 nucleotides read TGTGCCAGCAGCTCCCGACAGACGAGCGGGAGGTTCACCGGGGAGCTGTTTTTT.

V and J are TRBV27 and TRBJ2-3; D not certain. Per the germline V gene, CDR1 is MNHEY and CDR2 is SMNVEV (reference sequence). Trimming pared 4 bases from V and 3 bases from J, leaving 20 bases between. The CDR3 extends over 17 amino acids. CDR3 sequence: CASSSLQQSGRTDTQYF. The CDR3 coding sequence is TGTGCCAGCAGTTCCCTGCAGCAATCGGGTAGGACAGATACGCAGTATTTT.

The genes are TRBV9 and TRBJ2-7; D is unresolved. From germline, CDR1 is SGDLS and CDR2 YYNGEE. The V end was cut by 0 bases, the J end by 2 bases, with 15 bases between. The CDR3 is 16 amino acids. The DNA of the CDR3 is TGTGCCAGCAGCGTAGGGCTCGAAACCAGGCCCTACGAGCAGTACTTC. It encodes CASSVGLETRPYEQYF.

The chain links TRBV6-5 to TRBJ2-1; the D gene is possibly TRBD1 (5 bases). Trimming shortened V by 2 bases and J by 1 base, and 9 bases separated the two germline ends. CDR1 and CDR2 from the germline V gene are MNHEY and SVGAGI. The CDR3 contains 15 residues. CDR3 amino acids: CASSYDSESYNEQFF. The CDR3 DNA sequence: TGTGCCAGCAGTTACGACAGCGAATCCTACAATGAGCAGTTCTTC.

The chain recombines TRBV19 with TRBJ1-1; no definite D call. CDR1 LNHDA and CDR2 SQIVND come from the germline V gene (reference sequence). The V end was cut by 2 bases, the J end by 1 base, with 8 bases between. This CDR3 is 14 amino acids long. The CDR3 sequence is CASSITVGNTEAFF. The CDR3 region has the DNA TGTGCCAGTAGTATAACTGTCGGGAACACTGAAGCTTTCTTT.

The V gene is TRBV15, the J gene TRBJ2-2; D ambiguous. Trimming removed 5 bases at V and 6 bases at J, with 10 bases between. CDR1 is LNHNV, CDR2 YYDKDF, per germline (reference sequence). The length of the CDR3 is 13 residues. CDR3 loop: CATSSTVAGELFF. CDR3 in DNA: TGTGCCACCAGCTCAACGGTGGCCGGGGAGCTGTTTTTT.

This chain links TRBV25-1 with TRBJ2-7; D call uncertain. Germline V gene sequence: CDR1 MGHDK, CDR2 SYGVNS. With 8 bases removed from V and 3 bases from J, the gap between germline ends came to 8 bases. The length of the CDR3 is 11 residues. CDR3 protein: CASGYSYEQYF. In nucleotides, the CDR3 is TGTGCCAGCGGATACAGCTACGAGCAGTACTTC.

This chain joins TRBV4-3 and TRBJ2-7; 11 bases fit TRBD2. J was trimmed by 5 bases and V by 1 base; bases with no gene match: 7. The germline CDR1 and CDR2 sequences are LGHNA and YSLEER. This CDR3 is built from 16 residues. In nucleotides, the CDR3 is TGCGCCAGCAGCCAAGGACGTAGCGGGAGGGACCACGAGCAGTACTTC. The encoded protein is CASSQGRSGRDHEQYF.

This clone was observed once. This rearrangement joins TRBV4-3 to TRBJ2-4; possibly TRBD2 for D (5 bases). Germline CDR1 is LGHNA and CDR2 is YSLEER. The V and J ends lost 0 bases and 9 bases respectively, with 18 bases between them. This CDR3 spans 16 amino acids. The DNA of the CDR3 is TGCGCCAGCAGCCAAGATCGTCTGGGGATAGAGGGCATTCAGTACTTC. It encodes CASSQDRLGIEGIQYF.

This clone was recorded a few times. This chain uses TRBV28 with TRBJ1-3; tentative D call: TRBD1 (6 bases). The germline V gene has CDR1 MDHEN and CDR2 SYDVKM. Trimming removed 3 bases at V and 2 bases at J, with 14 bases between. The CDR3 runs to 16 residues. In nucleotides, the CDR3 is TGTGCCAGCAGTTTCTCGTTTTCAGGGGCTGGAAACACCATATATTTT. It is translated as CASSFSFSGAGNTIYF.

This rearrangement joins TRBV28 to TRBJ2-7; D call uncertain. Germline-derived CDR1 and CDR2 are MDHEN and SYDVKM. Deletions cut 2 bases from V and 6 bases from J, with 5 bases between. The CDR3 length is 11 residues. CDR3 nucleotide sequence: TGTGCCAGCAGTTTAGAACTCGAGCAGTACTTC. It specifies CASSLELEQYF. Using reference TRBV28 and TRBJ2-7 for the parts outside the CDR3, the full variable domain is DVKVTQSSRYLVKRTGEKVFLECVQDMDHENMFWYRQDPGLGLRLIYFSYDVKMKEKGDIPEGYSVSREKKERFSLILESASTNQTSMYLCASSLELEQYFGPGTRLTVT.

The gene calls are TRBV7-9 and TRBJ2-1, with D perhaps matching TRBD1 (5 bases). The V end lost 6 bases, the J end lost 0 bases, and 12 bases lay between the germline ends. The CDR3 consists of 15 residues. Germline V gene sequence: CDR1 SEHNR, CDR2 FQNEAQ (reference sequence). CDR3 protein: CASREPTGSYNEQFF. The CDR3 DNA is TGTGCCAGCAGAGAACCTACAGGCTCCTACAATGAGCAGTTCTTC.

V is TRBV4-3 and J is TRBJ2-1, with D possibly TRBD2 on 5 matching bases. V lost 0 bases, J lost 2 bases, and 11 bases lay in between. The CDR3 length is 16 residues. The germline V gene has CDR1 LGHNA and CDR2 YSLEER. The CDR3 reads CASSQDLVAPYNEQFF. The CDR3 region has the DNA TGCGCCAGCAGCCAAGATTTGGTAGCGCCCTACAATGAGCAGTTCTTC.

The CDR3 DNA follows: TGCGCCAGCAGCCAAATAGCGGGAGCCCACGAGCAGTACTTC. This gives the protein CASSQIAGAHEQYF. The rearrangement joins TRBV4-1 to TRBJ2-7, with 9 nucleotides matching TRBD2. The CDR3 runs to 14 residues. Unmatched junction bases numbered 4, after V lost 2 bases and J lost 5 bases. Germline CDR1 MGHRA, CDR2 YSYEKL.

The sample holds a few counts of this clone. The J gene is TRBJ2-7, the V gene TRBV28, with D maybe TRBD2 (8 bases). CDR3 length equals 17 residues. Germline V gene data show CDR1 as MDHEN and CDR2 as SYDVKM. The ends were cut back, 4 bases at V and 1 base at J, with 20 bases in the middle. CDR3 sequence: CASSSILGGGRSYEQYF. In DNA, the CDR3 is TGTGCCAGCAGTTCAATCCTAGGGGGCGGGAGGTCCTACGAGCAGTACTTC.

The CDR3 DNA reads as TGTGCCTGGTTTAGCGGGGGGCCGTACAATGAGCAGTTCTTC. It codes for CAWFSGGPYNEQFF. V usage is TRBV30 and J usage is TRBJ2-1, with TRBD2 matching 10 bases. Unmatched junction bases numbered 5, after V lost 5 bases and J lost 4 bases. The CDR3 is 14 amino acids. The germline V gene encodes CDR1 GTSNPN and CDR2 SVGIG (reference sequence).

The rearrangement uses TRBV5-6 and TRBJ1-5, with D perhaps matching TRBD1 (6 bases). The CDR3 is made up of 19 amino acids. Between the trimmed V and J ends, which lost 4 bases and 2 bases, there was a span of 25 bases. The germline V gene encodes CDR1 SGHDT and CDR2 YYEEEE. The chain's CDR3 is CASSPHSPTGLSGNQPQHF. CDR3 DNA: TGTGCCAGCAGCCCACACTCCCCAACAGGGTTGAGCGGCAATCAGCCCCAGCATTTT.